This T cell receptor (beta chain) came from a study of blood T cell repertoires in COVID-19. At the level of the study: The United States, Italy and Spain were the sources of the acute and convalescent COVID-19 samples. Sample material is recorded as cDNA or gDNA derived from T cells, B-cell-depleted T cells, or PBMCs.

CDR1 and CDR2 from the germline V gene are SQVTM and ANQGSEA. V was clipped by 7 bases and J by 1 base, with 13 bases between them. This CDR3 is 13 amino acids long. Study processing details: Nucleated cell counts were estimated from reference gene primer amplification. Profiled with immunoSEQ multiplex PCR; TCRdb holds only in-frame clones, not every one. V and J calls and clone size are copied from that table; D and trimming were computed from the DNA. In the table there are 250,000 to 350,000 clones, 87% of which are singletons. The sequence was obtained from a woman between 45 and 60 years old who had recovered from COVID-19. Sequenced material: peripheral blood. This chain uses TRBV29-1 with TRBJ1-2; tentatively, D is TRBD1 (5 bases). The DNA of the CDR3 is TGCAGCGCTCCACTGACAGATAACTATGGCTACACCTTC. Encoded protein: CSAPLTDNYGYTF.